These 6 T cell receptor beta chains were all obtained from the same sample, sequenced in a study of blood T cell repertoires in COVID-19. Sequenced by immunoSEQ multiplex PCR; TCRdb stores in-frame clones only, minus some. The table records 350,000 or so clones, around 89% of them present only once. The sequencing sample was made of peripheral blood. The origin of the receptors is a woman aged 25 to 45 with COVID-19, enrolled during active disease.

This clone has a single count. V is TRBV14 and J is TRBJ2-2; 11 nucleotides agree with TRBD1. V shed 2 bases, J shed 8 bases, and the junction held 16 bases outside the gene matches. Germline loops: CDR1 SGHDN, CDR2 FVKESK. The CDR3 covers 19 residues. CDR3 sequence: CASSQSPPLRDRGKGELFF. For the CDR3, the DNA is TGTGCCAGCAGCCAATCCCCCCCTCTCCGGGACAGGGGGAAGGGGGAGCTGTTTTTT.

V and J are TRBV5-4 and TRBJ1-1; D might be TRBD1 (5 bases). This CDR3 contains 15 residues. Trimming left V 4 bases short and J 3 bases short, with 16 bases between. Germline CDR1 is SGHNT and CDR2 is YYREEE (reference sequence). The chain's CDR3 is CASSAGFRRDTEAFF. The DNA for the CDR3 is TGTGCCAGCAGCGCAGGGTTCCGCAGGGACACTGAAGCTTTCTTT.

CDR3: CALGQNTEAFF. As DNA, the CDR3 is TGTGCCTTAGGACAGAACACTGAAGCTTTCTTT. The gene calls are TRBV30 and TRBJ1-1; the D gene is possibly TRBD1 (5 bases). V lost 7 bases to trimming and J lost 1 base, with 7 bases between them. The CDR3 is made up of 11 amino acids. The germline CDR1 and CDR2 sequences are GTSNPN and SVGIG (reference sequence).

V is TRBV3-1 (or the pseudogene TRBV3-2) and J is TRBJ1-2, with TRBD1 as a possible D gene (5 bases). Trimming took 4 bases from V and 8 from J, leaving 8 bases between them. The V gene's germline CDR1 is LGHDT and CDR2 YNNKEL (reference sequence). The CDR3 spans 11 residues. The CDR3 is CASSPGYGYTF. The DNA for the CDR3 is TGTGCCAGCAGCCCAGGGTACGGCTACACCTTC.

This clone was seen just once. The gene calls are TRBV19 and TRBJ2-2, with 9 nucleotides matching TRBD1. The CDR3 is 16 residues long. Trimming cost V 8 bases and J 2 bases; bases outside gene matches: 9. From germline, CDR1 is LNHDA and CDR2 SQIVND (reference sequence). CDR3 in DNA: TGTGCCAGTGCGTGGGGACAGGGAGGCAACACCGGGGAGCTGTTTTTT. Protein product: CASAWGQGGNTGELFF. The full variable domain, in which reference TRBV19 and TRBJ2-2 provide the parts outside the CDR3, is DGGITQSPKYLFRKEGQNVTLSCEQNLNHDAMYWYRQDPGQGLRLIYYSQIVNDFQKGDIAEGYSVSREKKESFPLTVTSAQKNPTAFYLCASAWGQGGNTGELFFGEGSRLTVL.

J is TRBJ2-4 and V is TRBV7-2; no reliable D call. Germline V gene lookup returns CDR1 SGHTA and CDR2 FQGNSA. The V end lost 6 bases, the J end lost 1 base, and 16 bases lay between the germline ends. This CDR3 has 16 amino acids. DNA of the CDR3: TGTGCCAGCAGAAATCTAGGCCTCCCTGCCAAAAACATTCAGTACTTC. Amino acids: CASRNLGLPAKNIQYF.